Sequencing of this TCR beta chain was carried out in a study of T cell responses to AZD1222 COVID-19 vaccine. This clone occurred a few times. Its antigen remains unknown. Regarding the study as a whole: Repertoires were obtained solely post-peak T cell response. Recipients of AZD1222 seropositive at baseline numbered only 5 to 7.

Generated by immunoSEQ multiplex PCR, the TCRdb table keeps only in-frame clones and is missing some. In the table there are about 120,000 clones, around 90% of which are singletons. The receptor's source is an adult who received the MenACWY meningococcal vaccine as a control. The sequencing used peripheral blood, collected 28 days after the second dose of the MenACWY control vaccine.

CDR3 sequence: CASSQRSGLGMGNTIYF. The CDR3 bases are TGTGCCAGCAGCCAAAGATCGGGACTCGGCATGGGAAACACCATATATTTT. V is TRBV14 and J is TRBJ1-3; D possibly corresponds to TRBD1 (5 bases). Germline CDR1 SGHDN, CDR2 FVKESK. Trimming took 2 bases from V and 4 from J, leaving 18 bases between them. This CDR3 region has 17 residues.